The clone carrying this T cell receptor beta chain was counted at least ten times. The target antigen is unknown. HTBI primers from iRepertoire and Arm-PCR of CDR3 regions yielded the TCR beta libraries. TCRdb analysed the multiplex PCR reads with MiXCR anew, one entry per CDR3 protein. The data show 200,000 to 250,000 distinct CDR3 sequences, roughly 20% seen once. V shed 2 bases and J 7 bases; nucleotides not matched to a gene: 8. CDR1 is DFQATT, CDR2 SNEGSKA, per germline (reference sequence). The CDR3 consists of 15 residues. This entry is derived from a study of regulatory T cells in long-lasting Graves disease. Noted time point: newly diagnosed GD, antithyroid drugs for less than 3 months. There was RNA extracted from PBMCs, and the TCR library was made from it. The study's findings and limits: Possibly, too few samples lowered accuracy.

These data were likewise used in another study, on T cells in Graves' hyperthyroidism and ophthalmopathy.

This chain links TRBV20-1 with TRBJ2-1, with 10 bases aligning to TRBD2. The TCR comes from a woman under 40 with Graves disease. The source material was peripheral blood mononuclear cells (PBMCs), sampled at new diagnosis, from a patient treated with antithyroid drugs. The CDR3 DNA is TGCAGTGCTAGAAGTCCTAGCGGGAGATGGAATGAGCAGTTCTTC. This sequence encodes CSARSPSGRWNEQFF.